This T cell receptor (beta chain) was found in a study of human T cells and chemical hapten exposure. For the study at large: Patch tests applied 0.01% DPC to the upper back, read at 6 days. Alopecia areata, totalis or universalis affected patients, mainly female. Whole-study results and caveats: Unchanged with DPC sensitization were TCRs above 1 in 1000 frequency. Since the donors had alopecia, their immune response may not be the same as that of healthy people.

The time point was: pre-sensitization, week 0. Treatment specified: therapeutic diphenylcyclopropenone sensitization with weekly scalp DPC. The CDR3 is 14 residues long. Trimming removed 8 bases at V and 3 bases at J, with 17 bases between. CDR1 and CDR2 from the germline V gene are MDHEN and SYDVKM. This clonotype was counted a few times. The antigen is undetermined. A single record per CDR3 protein comes from TCRdb applying MiXCR to the RACE reads. The table shows under 110,000 distinct CDR3 sequences, with approximately 12% occurring only once. This chain uses TRBV28 with TRBJ2-7; a possible D gene is TRBD1 (6 bases). The sample here was whole blood, taken in connection with sensitization to the hapten diphenylcyclopropenone (DPC). This TCR was sampled from a woman between 45 and 65 years old with alopecia areata. Some clones in this sample may be carry-over from other donors' samples. The CDR3 protein is CASSAPTGYYEQYF. The CDR3 region has the DNA TGTGCCAGCTCAGCCCCGACAGGTTACTACGAGCAGTACTTC.